The 11 T cell receptor beta chains below were found in one sample sequenced in a study of blood T cell repertoires in COVID-19. The table came from immunoSEQ multiplex PCR; TCRdb's copy has only in-frame clones and leaves some out. The table includes 250,000 to 300,000 clones, over 75% detected once. Sequenced material: peripheral blood. These receptors originate from a woman in her seventies with COVID-19, enrolled during active disease.

V gene TRBV27 combines with J gene TRBJ2-1; 12 bases align to TRBD2. The germline CDR1 and CDR2 sequences are MNHEY and SMNVEV (reference sequence). The trim removed 6 bases at V and 2 bases at J, leaving 8 bases unmatched. The CDR3 contains 17 residues. CDR3 sequence reads: CASRHGLAGITYNEQFF. The CDR3 DNA reads as TGTGCCAGCAGACATGGACTAGCGGGGATTACCTACAATGAGCAGTTCTTC.

The rearrangement joins TRBV7-6 to TRBJ2-1; 13 bases are shared with TRBD2. The CDR3 length is 16 residues. Germline assignment: CDR1 SGHVS and CDR2 FNYEAQ. Trimming removed 0 bases from V and 8 bases from J; junction bases left unmatched: 4. Here the CDR3 DNA reads TGTGCCAGCAGCTTAGCCGGGACTAGCGGGATTTATGAGCAGTTCTTC. This sequence encodes CASSLAGTSGIYEQFF.

The chain has TRBV11-2 and TRBJ2-3, with 11 bases that match TRBD2. Germline V gene data show CDR1 as SGHAT and CDR2 as FQNNGV. This CDR3 contains 16 residues. V lost 3 bases to trimming and J lost 0 bases; unmatched junction nucleotides: 2. The CDR3: CASSFTSGSSTDTQYF. Here the CDR3 DNA reads TGTGCCAGCAGCTTTACTAGCGGGAGTAGCACAGATACGCAGTATTTT.

The chain has TRBV6-2 or TRBV6-3 and TRBJ2-3; D is possibly TRBD2 (5 bases). CDR1 and CDR2 from the germline V gene are MNHEY and SVGEGT. The V end was cut by 2 bases, the J end by 0 bases, with 15 bases between. This CDR3 is built from 17 residues. CDR3 protein: CASSYSRGYSSTDTQYF. The CDR3 DNA reads TGTGCCAGCAGTTACAGTCGGGGTTACTCTAGCACAGATACGCAGTATTTT.

The V and J genes are TRBV6-4 and TRBJ2-2; possibly TRBD2 for D (6 bases). This CDR3 has 11 amino acids. Germline V gives CDR1 MRHNA, CDR2 SNTAGT. Trimming removed 6 bases at V and 7 bases at J, with 6 bases between. For the CDR3, the DNA is TGTGCCAGCAGGGGAGGCGGGGAGCTGTTTTTT. This encodes CASRGGGELFF.

The chain carries TRBV29-1 and TRBJ1-2; 7 nucleotides agree with TRBD1. This CDR3 has 14 residues. Per germline, CDR1 SQVTM and CDR2 ANQGSEA. The J segment lost 6 bases and the V segment lost 0 bases, leaving 7 bases of the junction unmatched. CDR3 residues: CSVEDLTGINGYTF. CDR3 nucleotide sequence: TGCAGCGTTGAAGACTTGACAGGGATCAATGGCTACACCTTC. Complete variable domain (other parts from reference TRBV29-1 and TRBJ1-2): SAVISQKPSRDICQRGTSLTIQCQVDSQVTMMFWYRQQPGQSLTLIATANQGSEATYESGFVIDKFPISRPNLTFSTLTVSNMSPEDSSIYLCSVEDLTGINGYTFGSGTRLTVV.

V is TRBV28 and J is TRBJ1-4, with D possibly being TRBD1 (6 bases). The CDR3 extends over 16 amino acids. CDR1 and CDR2 from the germline V gene are MDHEN and SYDVKM. Trimming stripped 6 bases from V and 12 bases from J, with 26 bases between. The CDR3 nucleotides are TGTGCCAGCAGAAGGGGGTTGAAGATAGGTCGGGTTGAACTGTTTTTT. Translation gives CASRRGLKIGRVELFF.

This sequence joins TRBV30 and TRBJ2-7, with 11 bases fitting TRBD2. The germline CDR1 and CDR2 sequences are GTSNPN and SVGIG (reference sequence). The CDR3 runs to 14 residues. V lost 1 base and J lost 2; bases outside the gene matches: 1. In DNA, the CDR3 is TGTGCCTGGAGTGCGGGACTAGCGGCCTACGAGCAGTACTTC. It translates to CAWSAGLAAYEQYF.

The V gene is TRBV5-1, the J gene TRBJ2-5; the D gene is possibly TRBD2 (6 bases). This CDR3 has 15 residues. With 0 bases removed from V and 5 bases from J, the gap between germline ends came to 14 bases. Germline V CDR1 and CDR2: SGHRS, YFSETQ. This chain's CDR3 is CASSLAVSGAETQYF. CDR3 nucleotides: TGCGCCAGCAGCTTGGCTGTGTCGGGAGCTGAGACCCAGTACTTC.

This clone was detected a few times. The CDR3 sequence is CASLFDCNQPQHF. CDR3 bases: TGTGCCAGCCTATTTGACTGCAATCAGCCCCAGCATTTT. The rearrangement joins TRBV27 to TRBJ1-5; D unresolved. With 8 bases removed from V and 2 bases from J, the gap between germline ends came to 10 bases. The CDR3 consists of 13 residues. Germline assignment: CDR1 MNHEY and CDR2 SMNVEV (reference sequence).

With respect to this clone: Other DNA sequences within the sample encode an identical CDR3. The rearrangement links TRBV5-4 to TRBJ1-2; D may be TRBD1 (5 bases). The germline V gene encodes CDR1 SGHNT and CDR2 YYREEE (reference sequence). Trimming shortened V by 1 base and J by 3 bases, and 10 bases separated the two germline ends. The CDR3 loop spans 14 amino acids. For the CDR3, the DNA is TGTGCCAGCAGCTTGAGGGGTCTTGACTATGGCTACACCTTC. It specifies CASSLRGLDYGYTF.